This TCR beta chain was recorded in a study of blood T cell repertoires in COVID-19. Looking at the study overall: Material from acute and convalescent COVID-19 was sourced from the United States, Italy and Spain.

The germline V and J ends were trimmed by 8 bases and 6 bases, with 16 bases remaining between them. This CDR3 region has 13 residues. Original processing methods: Amplification from reference gene primers served as the basis for estimated nucleated cell counts. Measured with immunoSEQ multiplex PCR; TCRdb has only the in-frame clones, and not every one. The V and J calls and clone size come from that table; D and trimming were worked out from the DNA. The sample contains 200,000 or so clones, under 90% of which appear only once. The sequencing input was peripheral blood. The sequence was obtained from a man aged 25-40 years with active or convalescent COVID-19. The rearrangement joins TRBV12-3 or TRBV12-4 to TRBJ1-2; weak D call: TRBD1 (5 bases). The CDR3 loop is CASSFGTADGYTF. In DNA form, the CDR3 reads TGTGCCAGCTCCTTCGGGACTGCTGATGGCTACACCTTC.